A single sample is the source of the 25 T cell receptor beta chains below, sequenced in a study of shared clonotypes between healthy human individuals. Generated by immunoSEQ multiplex PCR, the TCRdb table keeps only in-frame clones and is missing some. The sample carries roughly 2.4 million clones, roughly 95% recorded once. The sequenced sample was naive CD4+ T cells sorted from blood. Sample subset: CD45RA+ positively selected. The receptors derive from a man between 18 and 35 years old in good health.

The genes are TRBV5-1 and TRBJ2-7; D possibly matches TRBD1 or TRBD2 (5 bases each). The germline V gene encodes CDR1 SGHRS and CDR2 YFSETQ. The CDR3 spans 15 residues. The V end was cut by 0 bases, the J end by 2 bases, with 12 bases between. The DNA of the CDR3 is TGCGCCAGCAGCTTGGGGGACGGACCCACCTACGAGCAGTACTTC. It is translated as CASSLGDGPTYEQYF.

This clone was recorded once. The J gene is TRBJ2-3, the V gene TRBV5-4; TRBD2 matches 13 bases. CDR1 and CDR2 (germline): SGHNT, YYREEE (reference sequence). CDR3 length: 17 residues. V lost 7 bases and J lost 3; bases outside the gene matches: 11. Here the CDR3 DNA reads TGTGCCAGCCGACCCGGGACTAGCGGGGCTTGGACAGATACGCAGTATTTT. Its translation: CASRPGTSGAWTDTQYF.

The chain is built from TRBV11-2 and TRBJ1-2, with a weak D call TRBD1 (5 bases). The V gene lost 5 bases and the J gene lost 4 bases, with 11 bases spanning the gap. Germline assignment: CDR1 SGHAT and CDR2 FQNNGV. This CDR3 has 13 amino acids. CDR3 coding DNA: TGTGCCAGCAGCCCCGAGGACACCTATGGCTACACCTTC. Its translation: CASSPEDTYGYTF.

The CDR3, as DNA: TGTGCCAGCAGTCCCCGAGTAGCGGGGGATCGTAGCACAGATACGCAGTATTTT. Residues: CASSPRVAGDRSTDTQYF. The V gene is TRBV28, the J gene TRBJ2-3; 9 bases align to TRBD2. In germline, CDR1 is MDHEN, CDR2 SYDVKM. The CDR3 runs 18 residues. V shed 5 bases and J 0 bases; nucleotides not matched to a gene: 12.

The genes are TRBV6-6 and TRBJ1-6, with 8 nucleotides matching TRBD1. With 2 bases clipped from V and 5 bases from J, the junction kept 2 bases outside the gene matches. This CDR3 comprises 15 residues. Germline V CDR1 and CDR2: MNHNY, SVGAGI (reference sequence). The CDR3 reads CASSYEQGDNSPLHF. CDR3 DNA: TGTGCCAGCAGTTACGAACAGGGGGATAATTCACCCCTCCACTTT.

This sequence joins TRBV29-1 and TRBJ2-4; 11 bases are shared with TRBD2. V was clipped by 0 bases and J by 7 bases; unmatched bases: 11. Germline CDR1 is SQVTM and CDR2 is ANQGSEA. The CDR3 spans 17 residues. DNA for the CDR3: TGCAGCGTTGAAGAAAGGGTAGCGGGAGGGCCTAGGAACATTCAGTACTTC. Translating it yields CSVEERVAGGPRNIQYF.

The rearrangement links TRBV5-4 to TRBJ2-7; D tentatively reads TRBD1 or TRBD2 (5 bases each). Between the trimmed V and J ends, which lost 4 bases and 2 bases, there was a span of 13 bases. The CDR3 is 14 amino acids. Germline V CDR1 and CDR2: SGHNT, YYREEE (reference sequence). For the CDR3, the DNA is TGTGCCAGCAGCCGGGACGAGCGAACCTACGAGCAGTACTTC. Protein product: CASSRDERTYEQYF.

This sequence joins TRBV9 and TRBJ2-1; 11 nucleotides agree with TRBD2. The germline V gene encodes CDR1 SGDLS and CDR2 YYNGEE. The CDR3 loop spans 20 amino acids. The ends lost 0 bases at V and 0 bases at J; junction bases unmatched: 11. DNA for the CDR3: TGTGCCAGCAGCGTAGAGAGTAGCGGGAGGGAAGCGGGCTCCTACAATGAGCAGTTCTTC. Residues: CASSVESSGREAGSYNEQFF.

This chain uses TRBV18 with TRBJ2-5; D perhaps matches TRBD1 (6 bases). The CDR3 is 13 amino acids. V lost 4 bases, J lost 1 base, and 7 bases lay in between. The V gene's germline CDR1 is KGHSH and CDR2 LQKENI. The CDR3 DNA is TGTGCCAGCTCACAGACAGGCCAAGAGACCCAGTACTTC. Translating gives CASSQTGQETQYF.

The CDR3 is CASSFTGRNTEAFF. DNA for the CDR3: TGTGCCAGCAGCTTCACAGGGCGGAACACTGAAGCTTTCTTT. The J gene is TRBJ1-1, the V gene TRBV11-2; D is perhaps TRBD1 (6 bases). The CDR3 loop spans 14 amino acids. V shed 3 bases and J shed 1 base, with 9 bases lying between them. CDR1 is SGHAT, CDR2 FQNNGV, per germline.

The table lists this clone with a count of one. V usage is TRBV30 and J usage is TRBJ1-1, with a weak D call TRBD1 (5 bases). The CDR3 contains 14 residues. Trimming removed 4 bases from V and 1 base from J, with 13 bases in between. The germline V gene has CDR1 GTSNPN and CDR2 SVGIG (reference sequence). The CDR3 is CAWTTRGSNTEAFF. The CDR3 DNA follows: TGTGCCTGGACCACGAGGGGTTCGAACACTGAAGCTTTCTTT.

V and J are TRBV27 and TRBJ2-7, with 8 positions matching TRBD2. This CDR3 is 14 amino acids long. Germline V CDR1 and CDR2: MNHEY, SMNVEV (reference sequence). V dropped 10 bases and J dropped 5; count of bases not matched to a gene: 13. CDR3 bases: TGTGCCACCCTTTCGCGGACTAGCACCCACGAGCAGTACTTC. It codes for CATLSRTSTHEQYF.

This chain links TRBV5-1 with TRBJ2-1; TRBD2 matches 8 bases. J was trimmed by 0 bases and V by 0 bases; bases with no gene match: 11. The CDR3 runs 19 residues. The germline V gene has CDR1 SGHRS and CDR2 YFSETQ. This chain's CDR3 is CASSLVGSGTRSSYNEQFF. DNA of the CDR3: TGCGCCAGCAGCTTGGTTGGTAGCGGGACGAGAAGCTCCTACAATGAGCAGTTCTTC.

The chain recombines TRBV29-1 with TRBJ2-7; D might be TRBD2 (6 bases). Deletions cut 4 bases from V and 6 bases from J, with 19 bases between. Germline V gene sequence: CDR1 SQVTM, CDR2 ANQGSEA. This CDR3 has 14 amino acids. The CDR3 region is CSVVGGALRFEQYF. In DNA form, the CDR3 reads TGCAGCGTTGTTGGCGGGGCCCTACGTTTCGAGCAGTACTTC.

The chain carries TRBV5-4 and TRBJ1-2; possibly TRBD1 for D (6 bases). V shed 3 bases and J shed 4 bases, with 16 bases lying between them. Per the germline V gene, CDR1 is SGHNT and CDR2 is YYREEE (reference sequence). The CDR3 loop spans 15 amino acids. The CDR3 protein is CASSWDPGEAYGYTF. The CDR3 DNA reads as TGTGCCAGCAGCTGGGACCCAGGGGAAGCCTATGGCTACACCTTC.

This clone was seen only once. The chain is built from TRBV5-1 and TRBJ1-1; 7 positions match TRBD1. Per the germline V gene, CDR1 is SGHRS and CDR2 is YFSETQ. CDR3 length equals 14 residues. Trimming removed 5 bases from V and 7 bases from J; junction bases left unmatched: 11. CDR3 coding DNA: TGCGCCAGCAGAGCCGGGACAGATTATTATGAAGCTTTCTTT. It is translated as CASRAGTDYYEAFF.

The chain employs TRBV5-1 and TRBJ2-1; D gene uncertain. Trimming took 4 bases from V and 6 from J, leaving 14 bases between them. The CDR3 is 14 amino acids. Germline-derived CDR1 and CDR2 are SGHRS and YFSETQ. This CDR3 reads CASSNPSTVNEQFF. In DNA, the CDR3 is TGCGCCAGCAGCAATCCTTCGACGGTCAATGAGCAGTTCTTC.

V is TRBV5-1 and J is TRBJ1-6; a weak D match, TRBD1 (5 bases). CDR3 length equals 16 residues. V shed 4 bases and J shed 7 bases, with 18 bases lying between them. Germline loops: CDR1 SGHRS, CDR2 YFSETQ. The CDR3 here is CASSTSDSTRNSPLHF. CDR3 nucleotides: TGCGCCAGCAGCACCTCCGACAGTACACGAAATTCACCCCTCCACTTT.

This sequence joins TRBV11-3 and TRBJ2-7; D gene uncertain. The CDR3 has 13 amino acids. The germline CDR1 and CDR2 sequences are SGHNT and YENEEA. The ends were cut back, 2 bases at V and 5 bases at J, with 10 bases in the middle. The CDR3 DNA follows: TGTGCCAGCAGCTTAAACAGCGTCCACGAGCAGTACTTC. It is translated as CASSLNSVHEQYF.

CDR3 bases: TGTGCCAGCAGCTTAGCACTAGGAGCCCCTAACTATGGCTACACCTTC. Amino acid sequence: CASSLALGAPNYGYTF. V gene TRBV5-4 combines with J gene TRBJ1-2, with D unclear. V shed 2 bases and J shed 0 bases, with 14 bases lying between them. CDR1 is SGHNT, CDR2 YYREEE, per germline (reference sequence). This CDR3 comprises 16 residues.

This chain joins TRBV7-2 and TRBJ2-2; tentative D call: TRBD2 (6 bases). V gave up 10 bases and J gave up 7 bases, with 22 bases separating them. The CDR3 is 15 residues long. CDR1 and CDR2 from the germline V gene are SGHTA and FQGNSA. The CDR3 bases are TGTGCCACCCCCACCGGACGGGGGTTTGTCGGGGAGCTGTTTTTT. This gives the protein CATPTGRGFVGELFF.

This clone was detected only a few times. This chain connects TRBV7-2 to TRBJ2-7, with TRBD1 identical over 7 bases. The CDR3 has 13 amino acids. CDR1 and CDR2 from the germline V gene are SGHTA and FQGNSA. Trimming took 2 bases from V and 3 from J; bases not matched to a gene: 1. This CDR3 is CASSLRQGYEQYF. CDR3 DNA: TGTGCCAGCAGCTTACGACAGGGCTACGAGCAGTACTTC.

The rearrangement uses TRBV6-5 and TRBJ2-2, with a tentative D call TRBD2 (6 bases). Per germline, CDR1 MNHEY and CDR2 SVGAGI. V was cut by 8 bases and J by 7 bases, with 20 bases left in between. The CDR3 is made up of 15 amino acids. CDR3 sequence: CASGSWTKVSGELFF. DNA for the CDR3: TGTGCCAGCGGCTCCTGGACTAAAGTGAGCGGGGAGCTGTTTTTT.

This clone was detected only once. V and J are TRBV2 and TRBJ2-1; 10 bases align to TRBD2. The CDR3 covers 15 residues. After removal of 8 bases from V and 1 base from J, the junction contained 5 bases not matched to a gene. CDR1 is SNHLY and CDR2 is FYNNEI in the germline V gene. The CDR3: CASGTSALSYNEQFF. The CDR3, as DNA: TGTGCCAGCGGGACTAGCGCCCTATCCTACAATGAGCAGTTCTTC. Looking up the rest from reference TRBV2 and TRBJ2-1 gives the full variable domain: EPEVTQTPSHQVTQMGQEVILRCVPISNHLYFYWYRQILGQKVEFLVSFYNNEISEKSEIFDDQFSVERPDGSNFTLKIRSTKLEDSAMYFCASGTSALSYNEQFFGPGTRLTVL.

V is TRBV4-1 and J is TRBJ1-6; D not certain. CDR1 is MGHRA, CDR2 YSYEKL, per germline. The length of the CDR3 is 15 residues. Trimming took 0 bases from V and 4 from J, leaving 7 bases between them. CDR3 sequence: CASSQEQPYNSPLHF. CDR3 bases: TGCGCCAGCAGCCAAGAGCAGCCGTATAATTCACCCCTCCACTTT.